Below are 18 T cell receptor beta chains sequenced from a single sample in a study of CD8 T cells in ankylosing spondylitis. These receptors' antigens are unknown. Overall study results and limits: Apparently characteristic of ankylosing spondylitis blood was a TCR beta motif (about 8 highly homologous variants).

TCRdb processed the 5' RACE reads anew with MiXCR; each CDR3 protein has one entry. The repertoire includes around 390,000 distinct CDR3 sequences, 20% to 25% of them detected once, and roughly a sixth sits in the top ten. The sample taken for sequencing was blood, either unsorted or a sorted T cell fraction (not recorded which). These receptors originate from a male donor with ankylosing spondylitis.

This chain connects TRBV10-3 to TRBJ2-1, with a tentative D call TRBD2 (5 bases). V gave up 7 bases and J gave up 5 bases, with 21 bases separating them. Per the germline V gene, CDR1 is ENHRY and CDR2 is SYGVKD. CDR3 size: 16 residues. DNA for the CDR3: TGTGCCATCACCGAGGGCGAAAGAACAGCGGACAATGAGCAGTTCTTC. It encodes CAITEGERTADNEQFF.

The V call is TRBV24-1, the J call TRBJ2-7; maybe TRBD2 (6 bases). Germline assignment: CDR1 KGHDR and CDR2 SFDVKD. The CDR3 has 15 residues. V was trimmed by 7 bases and J by 2 bases, leaving 17 bases between them. CDR3 coding DNA: TGTGCCACCAGGACGCCAGGAGGGCGGACCTACGAGCAGTACTTC. Protein product: CATRTPGGRTYEQYF.

This clonotype was counted once. The chain uses TRBV11-3 and TRBJ2-7; possible D gene TRBD1, 5 bases. The germline V gene encodes CDR1 SGHNT and CDR2 YENEEA. This CDR3 is built from 12 residues. Trimming shortened V by 3 bases and J by 7 bases, and 10 bases separated the two germline ends. The CDR3 sequence is CASSFKGREQYF. The CDR3 DNA reads as TGTGCCAGCAGCTTTAAGGGGCGTGAGCAGTACTTC.

The chain couples TRBV27 to TRBJ2-5; no definite D call. V lost 0 bases, J lost 4 bases, and 12 bases lay in between. CDR1 MNHEY and CDR2 SMNVEV come from the germline V gene (reference sequence). CDR3 size: 15 residues. CDR3 loop: CASSLSDRSRETQYF. CDR3 nucleotide sequence: TGTGCCAGCAGTTTATCTGACCGCAGTCGAGAGACCCAGTACTTC.

The genes are TRBV11-2 and TRBJ1-5; TRBD1 matches at 7 bases. V lost 5 bases to trimming and J lost 1 base; unmatched junction nucleotides: 14. The CDR3 runs to 18 residues. CDR1 is SGHAT and CDR2 is FQNNGV in the germline V gene. The CDR3: CASSVQTGRGRSNQPQHF. Written as DNA, the CDR3 is TGTGCCAGCAGCGTACAGACAGGGCGGGGGCGAAGCAATCAGCCCCAGCATTTT.

The chain couples TRBV20-1 to TRBJ2-7; a weak D match, TRBD2 (5 bases). The CDR3 is 13 amino acids. V shed 2 bases and J shed 0 bases, with 8 bases lying between them. CDR1 is DFQATT, CDR2 SNEGSKA, per germline (reference sequence). This CDR3 is CSARTGDSYEQYF. In DNA, the CDR3 is TGCAGTGCTAGAACCGGGGACTCCTACGAGCAGTACTTC.

J is TRBJ2-1 and V is TRBV5-8; TRBD2 is a possible D gene (7 bases). CDR3 size: 15 residues. Germline V gives CDR1 SGHTS, CDR2 YDEGEE. The V and J ends lost 7 bases and 3 bases respectively, with 17 bases between them. The CDR3 loop is CASGPGRGSYNEQFF. The CDR3 DNA reads as TGTGCCAGCGGCCCGGGGAGGGGGAGCTACAATGAGCAGTTCTTC.

The genes are TRBV7-2 and TRBJ2-3; D gene ambiguous. The V gene lost 5 bases and the J gene lost 9 bases, with 9 bases spanning the gap. Germline CDR1 and CDR2: SGHTA and FQGNSA. CDR3 length: 11 amino acids. This chain's CDR3 is CASSDWGTQYF. CDR3 bases: TGTGCCAGCAGCGATTGGGGAACGCAGTATTTT.

This clonotype was observed a handful of times. The chain employs TRBV7-2 and TRBJ2-2, with TRBD2 matching 7 bases. The CDR3 runs 14 residues. The ends lost 8 bases at V and 6 bases at J; junction bases unmatched: 9. Germline V CDR1 and CDR2: SGHTA, FQGNSA. CDR3 sequence: CASGWREIAGELFF. The CDR3 DNA reads as TGTGCCAGCGGTTGGCGGGAGATAGCCGGGGAGCTGTTTTTT.

This clonotype was observed a handful of times. The V call is TRBV10-1, the J call TRBJ2-3, with TRBD2 identical over 8 bases. From germline, CDR1 is WNHNN and CDR2 SYGVQD (reference sequence). Trimming cost V 3 bases and J 1 base; bases outside gene matches: 3. The CDR3 consists of 15 residues. The CDR3 region has the DNA TGCGCCAGCAGTGAAGCGGGAGCGGGCACAGATACGCAGTATTTT. It specifies CASSEAGAGTDTQYF.

The chain is built from TRBV12-3 or TRBV12-4 and TRBJ2-7; D is uncertain. This CDR3 is 12 amino acids long. Trimming removed 3 bases at V and 6 bases at J, with 9 bases between. DNA of the CDR3: TGTGCCAGCAGTTTTTCTCCCTCCGAGCAGTACTTC. Its protein product is CASSFSPSEQYF.

This chain links TRBV12-3 or TRBV12-4 with TRBJ2-7, with TRBD1 identical over 7 bases. After removal of 6 bases from V and 5 bases from J, the junction contained 10 bases not matched to a gene. This CDR3 comprises 14 residues. CDR3 residues: CASSQGVRENEQYF. Written as DNA, the CDR3 is TGTGCCAGCAGCCAGGGGGTCAGGGAAAACGAGCAGTACTTC.

The chain has TRBV11-2 and TRBJ2-7; 10 bases are a match to TRBD2. V lost 5 bases, J lost 3 bases, and 7 bases stayed unmatched. This CDR3 is built from 15 residues. The germline CDR1 and CDR2 sequences are SGHAT and FQNNGV. The CDR3 DNA reads TGTGCCAGCAGCCCGGGACTAGCGCAATACTACGAGCAGTACTTC. It is translated as CASSPGLAQYYEQYF.

This clonotype was seen a handful of times. This sequence joins TRBV15 and TRBJ2-7; weak D call: TRBD1 (5 bases). Trimming removed 0 bases from V and 0 bases from J, with 12 bases in between. Looked up from germline, CDR1 is LNHNV and CDR2 is YYDKDF (reference sequence). The CDR3 consists of 16 residues. CDR3 DNA: TGTGCCACCAGCAGAGAGATGGGGCCAAGCTCCTACGAGCAGTACTTC. Translation: CATSREMGPSSYEQYF.

DNA for the CDR3: TGTGCCAGCAGCTCCACAACGGGGGAAAAAGCTTTCTTT. Amino acid sequence: CASSSTTGEKAFF. V is TRBV7-3 and J is TRBJ1-1; D may be TRBD1 (5 bases). Germline CDR1 SGHTA, CDR2 FQGTGA. This CDR3 has 13 amino acids. V was clipped by 4 bases and J by 9 bases, with 15 bases between them.

For this clonotype: An end of the junction differs from the germline gene, which may be a read error. The chain employs TRBV20-1 and TRBJ1-6, with TRBD1 matching over 9 bases. This CDR3 is built from 15 residues. Germline CDR1 reads DFQATT; CDR2 reads SNEGSKA (reference sequence). CDR3 protein: CSARDRESYYSPLHF. For the CDR3, the DNA is TGCAGTGCCAGGGACAGGGAATCCTATTATTCACCCCTCCACTTT.

This chain uses TRBV5-1 with TRBJ2-1; a possible D gene is TRBD2 (5 bases). The germline V gene encodes CDR1 SGHRS and CDR2 YFSETQ. Trimming stripped 10 bases from V and 7 bases from J, with 18 bases between. The CDR3 loop spans 13 amino acids. The CDR3 region is CASAPRLSNEQFF. CDR3 nucleotides: TGCGCCTCCGCCCCGAGACTATCTAATGAGCAGTTCTTC.

This clonotype was observed a handful of times. The gene calls are TRBV12-3 or TRBV12-4 and TRBJ2-1, with TRBD1 matching 7 bases. The CDR3 is 15 amino acids. V trimming: 7 bases; J trimming: 0 bases; junction bases outside the gene matches: 6. The CDR3 is CASKRQGSSYNEQFF. CDR3 DNA sequence: TGTGCCAGCAAAAGACAGGGCAGCTCCTACAATGAGCAGTTCTTC.